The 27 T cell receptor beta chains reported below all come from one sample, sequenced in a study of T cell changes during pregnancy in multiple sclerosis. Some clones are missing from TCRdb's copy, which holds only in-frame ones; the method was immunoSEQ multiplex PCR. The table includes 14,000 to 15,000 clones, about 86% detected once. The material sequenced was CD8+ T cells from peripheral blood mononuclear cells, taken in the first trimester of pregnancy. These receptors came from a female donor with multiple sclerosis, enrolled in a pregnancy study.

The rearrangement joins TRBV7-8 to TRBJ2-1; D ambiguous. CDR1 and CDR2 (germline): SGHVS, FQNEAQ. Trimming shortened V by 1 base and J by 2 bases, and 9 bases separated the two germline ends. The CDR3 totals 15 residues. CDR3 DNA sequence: TGTGCCAGCAGCTTAGTCAGGCCTCCCTACAATGAGCAGTTCTTC. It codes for CASSLVRPPYNEQFF.

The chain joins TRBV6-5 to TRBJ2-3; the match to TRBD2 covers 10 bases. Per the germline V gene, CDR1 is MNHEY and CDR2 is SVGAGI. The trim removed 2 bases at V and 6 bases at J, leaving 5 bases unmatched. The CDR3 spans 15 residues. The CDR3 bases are TGTGCCAGCAGTTACGAAAGCGGGGGGGCGGATACGCAGTATTTT. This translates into CASSYESGGADTQYF.

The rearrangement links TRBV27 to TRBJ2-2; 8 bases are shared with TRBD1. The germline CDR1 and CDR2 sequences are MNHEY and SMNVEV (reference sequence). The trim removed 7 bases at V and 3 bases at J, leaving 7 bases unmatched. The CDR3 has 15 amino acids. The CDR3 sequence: CASNPGQGYTGELFF. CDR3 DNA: TGTGCCAGCAATCCCGGACAGGGATACACCGGGGAGCTGTTTTTT.

The CDR3 sequence: CASSVGGTDTQYF. In DNA, the CDR3 is TGTGCCAGCAGCGTAGGAGGCACAGATACGCAGTATTTT. V and J are TRBV9 and TRBJ2-3; D gene uncertain. Between the trimmed V and J ends, which lost 0 bases and 1 base, there was a span of 3 bases. Looked up from germline, CDR1 is SGDLS and CDR2 is YYNGEE. There are 13 residues in the CDR3.

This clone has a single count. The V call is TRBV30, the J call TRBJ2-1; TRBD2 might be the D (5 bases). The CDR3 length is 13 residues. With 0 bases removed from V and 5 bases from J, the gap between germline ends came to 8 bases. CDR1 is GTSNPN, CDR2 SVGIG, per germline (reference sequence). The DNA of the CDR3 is TGTGCCTGGAGTGTGGCTAGCCACAATGAGCAGTTCTTC. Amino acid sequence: CAWSVASHNEQFF. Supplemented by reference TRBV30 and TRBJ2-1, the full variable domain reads SQTIHQWPATLVQPVGSPLSLECTVEGTSNPNLYWYRQAAGRGLQLLFYSVGIGQISSEVPQNLSASRPQDRQFILSSKKLLLSDSGFYLCAWSVASHNEQFFGPGTRLTVL.

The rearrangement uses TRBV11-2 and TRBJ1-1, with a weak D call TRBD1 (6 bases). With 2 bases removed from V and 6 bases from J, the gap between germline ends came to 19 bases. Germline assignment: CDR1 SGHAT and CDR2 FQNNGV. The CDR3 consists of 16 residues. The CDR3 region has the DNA TGTGCCAGCAGCTTAACCCGCGGGGGGGCGCGGGCTGAAGCTTTCTTT. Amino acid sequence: CASSLTRGGARAEAFF.

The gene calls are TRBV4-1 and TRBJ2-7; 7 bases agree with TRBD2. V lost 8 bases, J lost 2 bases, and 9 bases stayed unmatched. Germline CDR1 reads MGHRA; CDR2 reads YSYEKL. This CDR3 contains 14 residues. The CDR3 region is CASSGGGPPYEQYF. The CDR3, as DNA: TGCGCCAGCTCCGGCGGGGGTCCCCCCTACGAGCAGTACTTC.

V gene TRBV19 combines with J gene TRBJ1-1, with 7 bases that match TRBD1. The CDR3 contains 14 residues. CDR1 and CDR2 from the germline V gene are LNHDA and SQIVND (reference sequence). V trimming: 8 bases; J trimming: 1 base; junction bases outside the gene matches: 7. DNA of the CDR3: TGTGCCAGTTCCGTTACAGGGGAGAACACTGAAGCTTTCTTT. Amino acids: CASSVTGENTEAFF.

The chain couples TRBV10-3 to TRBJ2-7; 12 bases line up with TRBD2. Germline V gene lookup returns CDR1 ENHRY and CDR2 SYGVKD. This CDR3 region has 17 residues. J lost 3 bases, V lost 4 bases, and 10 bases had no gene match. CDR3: CAISGSGLAGPLYEQYF. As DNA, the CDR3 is TGTGCCATCAGTGGCTCGGGACTAGCGGGCCCACTCTACGAGCAGTACTTC.

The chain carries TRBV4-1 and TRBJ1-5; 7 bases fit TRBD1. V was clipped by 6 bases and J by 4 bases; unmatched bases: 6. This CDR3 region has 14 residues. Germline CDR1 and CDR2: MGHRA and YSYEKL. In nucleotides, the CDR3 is TGCGCCAGCAGTTCCGACAGGGTTAATCAGCCCCAGCATTTT. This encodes CASSSDRVNQPQHF.

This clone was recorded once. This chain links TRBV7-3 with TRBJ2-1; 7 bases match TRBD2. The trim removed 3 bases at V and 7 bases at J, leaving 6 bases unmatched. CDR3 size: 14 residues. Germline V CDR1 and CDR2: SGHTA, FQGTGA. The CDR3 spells CASSLAGVRNEQFF. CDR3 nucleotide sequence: TGTGCCAGCAGCTTGGCGGGAGTACGTAATGAGCAGTTCTTC.

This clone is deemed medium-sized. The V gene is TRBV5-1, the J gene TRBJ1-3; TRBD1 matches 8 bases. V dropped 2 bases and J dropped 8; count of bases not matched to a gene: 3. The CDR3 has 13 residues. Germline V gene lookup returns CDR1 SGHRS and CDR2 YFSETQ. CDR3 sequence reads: CASSFGQGYTIYF. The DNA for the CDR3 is TGCGCCAGCAGCTTTGGACAGGGTTACACCATATATTTT.

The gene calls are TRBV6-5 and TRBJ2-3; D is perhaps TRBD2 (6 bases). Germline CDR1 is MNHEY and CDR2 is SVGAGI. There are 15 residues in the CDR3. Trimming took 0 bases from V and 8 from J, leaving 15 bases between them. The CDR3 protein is CASSYSRVAGPTQYF. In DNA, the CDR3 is TGTGCCAGCAGTTACTCTCGCGTGGCGGGACCTACGCAGTATTTT.

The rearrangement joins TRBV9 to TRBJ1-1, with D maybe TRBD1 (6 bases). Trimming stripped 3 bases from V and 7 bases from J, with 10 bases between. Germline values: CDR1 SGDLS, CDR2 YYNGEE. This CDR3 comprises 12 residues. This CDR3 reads CASSDDRSEAFF. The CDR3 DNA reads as TGTGCCAGCAGCGATGACAGGAGTGAAGCTTTCTTT.

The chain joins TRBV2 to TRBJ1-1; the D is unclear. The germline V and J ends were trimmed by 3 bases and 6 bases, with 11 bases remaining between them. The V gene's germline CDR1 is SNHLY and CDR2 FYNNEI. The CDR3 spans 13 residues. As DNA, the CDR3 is TGTGCCAGCAGTGACAGCAGGTCTCCTGAAGCTTTCTTT. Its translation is CASSDSRSPEAFF.

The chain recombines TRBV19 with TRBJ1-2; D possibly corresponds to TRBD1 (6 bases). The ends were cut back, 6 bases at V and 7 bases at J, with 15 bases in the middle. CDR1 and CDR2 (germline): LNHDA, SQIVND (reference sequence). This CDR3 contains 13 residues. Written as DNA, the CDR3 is TGTGCCAGTAGAAACCAACAGGGTATTGGCTACACCTTC. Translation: CASRNQQGIGYTF.

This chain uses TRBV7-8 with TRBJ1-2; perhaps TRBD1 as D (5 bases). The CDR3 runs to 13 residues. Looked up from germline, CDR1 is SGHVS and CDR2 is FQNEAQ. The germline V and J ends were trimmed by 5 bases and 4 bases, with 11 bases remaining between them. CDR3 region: CASSVRVGYGYTF. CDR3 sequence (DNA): TGTGCCAGCAGCGTCAGGGTAGGCTATGGCTACACCTTC.

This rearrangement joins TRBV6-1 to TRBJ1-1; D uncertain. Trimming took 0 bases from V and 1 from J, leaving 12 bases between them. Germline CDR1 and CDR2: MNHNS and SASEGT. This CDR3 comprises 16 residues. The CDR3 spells CASSEARHFPNTEAFF. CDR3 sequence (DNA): TGTGCCAGCAGTGAAGCGCGACACTTTCCGAACACTGAAGCTTTCTTT.

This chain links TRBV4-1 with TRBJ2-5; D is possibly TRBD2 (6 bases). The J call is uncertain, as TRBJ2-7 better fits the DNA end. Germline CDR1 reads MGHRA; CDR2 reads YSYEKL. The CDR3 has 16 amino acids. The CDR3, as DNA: TGCGCCAGCAGCCAAGCTGTCGGGAGAGCGGTTGACGAGCAGTACTTC. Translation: CASSQAVGRAVDEQYF.

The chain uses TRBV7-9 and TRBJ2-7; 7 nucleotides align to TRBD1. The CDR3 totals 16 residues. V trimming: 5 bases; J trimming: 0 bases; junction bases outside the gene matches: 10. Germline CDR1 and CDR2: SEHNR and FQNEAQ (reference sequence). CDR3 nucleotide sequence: TGTGCCAGCAGCGATTGGCGGACAGGCGACTCCTACGAGCAGTACTTC. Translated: CASSDWRTGDSYEQYF. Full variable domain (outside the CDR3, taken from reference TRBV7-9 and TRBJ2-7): DTGVSQNPRHKITKRGQNVTFRCDPISEHNRLYWYRQTLGQGPEFLTYFQNEAQLEKSRLLSDRFSAERPKGSFSTLEIQRTEQGDSAMYLCASSDWRTGDSYEQYFGPGTRLTVT.

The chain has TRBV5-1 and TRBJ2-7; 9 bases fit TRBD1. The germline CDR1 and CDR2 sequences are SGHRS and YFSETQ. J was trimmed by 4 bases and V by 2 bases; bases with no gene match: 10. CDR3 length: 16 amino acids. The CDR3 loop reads CASSFRPGQGGYEQYF. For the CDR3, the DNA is TGCGCCAGCAGCTTTCGTCCGGGACAGGGTGGTTACGAGCAGTACTTC.

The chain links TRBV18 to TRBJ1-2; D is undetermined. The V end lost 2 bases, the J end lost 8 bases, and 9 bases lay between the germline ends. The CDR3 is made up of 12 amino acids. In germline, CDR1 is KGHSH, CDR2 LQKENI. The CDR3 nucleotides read TGTGCCAGCTCACCAAGCCCTACGGGCTACACCTTC. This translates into CASSPSPTGYTF.

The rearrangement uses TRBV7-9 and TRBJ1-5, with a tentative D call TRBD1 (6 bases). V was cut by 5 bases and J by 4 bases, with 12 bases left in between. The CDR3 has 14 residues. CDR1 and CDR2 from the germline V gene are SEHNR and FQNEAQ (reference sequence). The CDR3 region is CASSLAGANQPQHF. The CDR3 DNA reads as TGTGCCAGCAGCCTTGCGGGGGCGAATCAGCCCCAGCATTTT. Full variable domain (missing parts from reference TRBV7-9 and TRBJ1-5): DTGVSQNPRHKITKRGQNVTFRCDPISEHNRLYWYRQTLGQGPEFLTYFQNEAQLEKSRLLSDRFSAERPKGSFSTLEIQRTEQGDSAMYLCASSLAGANQPQHFGDGTRLSIL.

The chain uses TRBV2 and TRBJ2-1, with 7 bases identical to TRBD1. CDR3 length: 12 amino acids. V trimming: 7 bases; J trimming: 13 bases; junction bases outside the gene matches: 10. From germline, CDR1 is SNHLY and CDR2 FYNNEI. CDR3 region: CASTDRAIPQFF. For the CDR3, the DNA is TGTGCCAGCACCGACAGGGCGATCCCCCAGTTCTTC.

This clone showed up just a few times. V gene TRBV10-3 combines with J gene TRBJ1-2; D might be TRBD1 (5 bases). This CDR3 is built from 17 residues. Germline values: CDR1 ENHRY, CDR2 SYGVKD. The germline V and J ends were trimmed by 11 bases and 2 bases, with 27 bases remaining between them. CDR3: CAAHNARVDSPNYGYTF. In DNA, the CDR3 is TGTGCCGCCCATAACGCAAGGGTAGACAGTCCCAACTATGGCTACACCTTC.

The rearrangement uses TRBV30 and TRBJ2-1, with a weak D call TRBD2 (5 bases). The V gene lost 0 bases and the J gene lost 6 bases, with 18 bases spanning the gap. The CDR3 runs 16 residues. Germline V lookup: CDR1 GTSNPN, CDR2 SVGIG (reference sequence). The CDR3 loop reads CAWSVGPGGSFNEQFF. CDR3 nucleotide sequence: TGTGCCTGGAGTGTAGGACCTGGTGGGAGCTTCAATGAGCAGTTCTTC.

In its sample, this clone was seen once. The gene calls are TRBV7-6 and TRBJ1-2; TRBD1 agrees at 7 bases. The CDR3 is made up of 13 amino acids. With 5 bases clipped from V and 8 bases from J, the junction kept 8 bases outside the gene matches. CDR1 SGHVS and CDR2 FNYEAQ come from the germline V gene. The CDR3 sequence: CASSPGGLRGYTF. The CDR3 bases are TGTGCCAGCAGCCCAGGGGGTCTAAGGGGCTACACCTTC.